The entry below gives a single T cell receptor beta chain sequence along with its context. Use of 60 Vbeta and 13 Jbeta primers characterized the PCR. Using immunoSEQ multiplex PCR, the repertoire was profiled, and TCRdb retains in-frame clones only, with some absent. The table shows about 190,000 clones, with around 79% occurring only once. The record originates from a study of cytomegalovirus exposure and HLA in healthy donors. The germline CDR1 and CDR2 sequences are MNHEY and SMNVEV (reference sequence). This CDR3 has 11 amino acids. V was shortened by 11 bases and J by 9 bases, with 14 bases between the two germline ends.

Material for sequencing was PBMCs. The clonotype originates from a woman younger than 35 in good health and CMV-seronegative. The chain has TRBV27 and TRBJ2-1; D perhaps matches TRBD1 (6 bases). The CDR3 here is CAVNQDSEQFF. DNA for the CDR3: TGTGCCGTAAACCAGGACAGTGAGCAGTTCTTC.